This is a list of T cell receptor beta chains from one sample in a study of Graves' ophthalmopathy and Graves' hyperthyroidism. TCRdb called the multiplex PCR reads again in MiXCR, with one record for every CDR3 protein. The sample contains 900,000 to 1,200,000 distinct CDR3 sequences, less than 45% of which appear only once. Source material: peripheral blood or thyroid tissue (not recorded which). Receptors originate from an adult man with Graves' hyperthyroidism. CDR3s include the opening cysteine and the closing phenylalanine or tryptophan. The order of the fields is CDR3 protein, CDR3 DNA, V gene, J gene, D gene, clone size. D genes are given only for firm matches. Where a row states a size, it is once, few, many or the class of an expanded clone; other rows omit it.

CDR3: CASSSPGPGQETQYF
DNA: TGTGCCAGCAGCTCCCCGGGACCTGGCCAAGAGACCCAGTACTTC
V: TRBV11-3
J: TRBJ2-5
D: -
size: -

CDR3: CASSLGVMNTEASF
DNA: TGTGCCAGCAGCTTAGGGGTGATGAACACTGAAGCTTCCTTT
V: TRBV7-9
J: TRBJ1-1
D: -
size: -

CDR3: CSASQSGRSDTQYF
DNA: TGCAGTGCTAGTCAAAGCGGGAGGTCAGATACGCAGTATTTT
V: TRBV20-1
J: TRBJ2-3
D: TRBD2
size: -

CDR3: CASSMTSMYTGELFF
DNA: TGTGCCAGCAGCATGACTAGTATGTACACCGGGGAGCTGTTTTTT
V: TRBV7-2
J: TRBJ2-2
D: -
size: once

CDR3: CASRSGPYEEYF
DNA: TGTGCCAGCAGATCCGGGCCCTACGAGGAGTACTTC
V: TRBV10-2
J: TRBJ2-7
D: -
size: -

CDR3: CASQDLGNSPLHF
DNA: TGTGCCAGCCAAGATTTAGGGAATTCACCCCTCCACTTT
V: TRBV25-1
J: TRBJ1-6
D: -
size: once

CDR3: CTSRDPFGEQYF
DNA: TGTACCAGCAGAGACCCGTTCGGGGAGCAGTACTTC
V: TRBV25-1
J: TRBJ2-7
D: -
size: -

CDR3: CASKKGRRQETQYF
DNA: TGTGCCAGCAAAAAAGGCAGGAGACAAGAGACCCAGTACTTC
V: TRBV6-2/TRBV6-3
J: TRBJ2-5
D: -
size: few

CDR3: CSAPGWGPYEQYF
DNA: TGCAGTGCCCCAGGCTGGGGGCCCTACGAGCAGTACTTC
V: TRBV20-1
J: TRBJ2-7
D: -
size: few

CDR3: CASSLLSVSSYNSPLHF
DNA: TGTGCCAGCAGCTTGTTAAGCGTTAGCTCCTATAATTCACCCCTCCACTTT
V: TRBV7-2
J: TRBJ1-6
D: -
size: many

CDR3: CASSIDRGRDEQYF
DNA: TGTGCCAGCAGCATCGACAGGGGGCGCGACGAGCAGTACTTC
V: TRBV7-2
J: TRBJ2-7
D: TRBD1
size: many

CDR3: CASSLGISGFAAFF
DNA: TGTGCCAGCAGCTTAGGGATTAGCGGGTTTGCAGCTTTCTTT
V: TRBV11-2
J: TRBJ1-1
D: -
size: few

CDR3: CASSPTTGGNQPQHF
DNA: TGTGCCAGCAGCCCAACCACCGGGGGCAATCAGCCCCAGCATTTT
V: TRBV7-2
J: TRBJ1-5
D: -
size: few

CDR3: CSAEQGAYGYTF
DNA: TGCAGTGCCGAACAGGGGGCCTATGGCTACACCTTC
V: TRBV20-1
J: TRBJ1-2
D: TRBD1
size: once

CDR3: CASSYPGLAKETQYF
DNA: TGTGCCAGCAGTTATCCGGGACTAGCGAAAGAGACCCAGTACTTC
V: TRBV6-5
J: TRBJ2-5
D: TRBD2
size: -

CDR3: CASSLSMEQNTEAFF
DNA: TGTGCCAGCAGCTTAAGTATGGAGCAGAACACTGAAGCTTTCTTT
V: TRBV7-9
J: TRBJ1-1
D: -
size: many

CDR3: CASRARTAEAFF
DNA: TGTGCCAGCCGCGCCCGGACGGCTGAAGCTTTCTTT
V: TRBV19
J: TRBJ1-1
D: -
size: many

CDR3: CASSLGPSMETQYF
DNA: TGCGCCAGCAGCCTTGGACCGTCGATGGAGACCCAGTACTTC
V: TRBV5-5
J: TRBJ2-5
D: -
size: few

CDR3: CASSEALGRQTEAFF
DNA: TGTGCCAGCAGTGAAGCGCTTGGCAGACAGACTGAAGCTTTCTTT
V: TRBV2
J: TRBJ1-1
D: -
size: many

CDR3: CPSSSRRQGLYEQYF
DNA: TGTCCCAGCAGCTCTAGACGACAGGGGCTCTACGAGCAGTACTTC
V: TRBV7-2
J: TRBJ2-7
D: TRBD1
size: -

CDR3: CASSEPRTGFSNQPQHF
DNA: TGCGCCAGCAGTGAGCCCCGGACAGGGTTTAGCAATCAGCCCCAGCATTTT
V: TRBV10-2
J: TRBJ1-5
D: TRBD1
size: many

CDR3: CSSEASRGTRKETQYF
DNA: TGCAGCAGTGAAGCTAGTCGCGGCACGAGAAAAGAGACCCAGTACTTC
V: TRBV29-1
J: TRBJ2-5
D: -
size: few

CDR3: CASSYGTGPRALHF
DNA: TGTGCCAGCAGTTACGGGACAGGACCGAGGGCCCTCCACTTT
V: TRBV6-6
J: TRBJ1-6
D: TRBD1
size: few

CDR3: CSARDLANTGELFF
DNA: TGCAGTGCTAGAGATCTCGCCAACACCGGGGAGCTGTTTTTT
V: TRBV20-1
J: TRBJ2-2
D: -
size: few

CDR3: CASSLDDSTVGTDTQYF
DNA: TGTGCCAGCAGCTTAGACGACTCTACCGTCGGCACAGATACGCAGTATTTT
V: TRBV7-8
J: TRBJ2-3
D: -
size: -

CDR3: CASSLDPPGETQYF
DNA: TGTGCCAGCAGCTTAGATCCACCCGGAGAGACCCAGTACTTC
V: TRBV7-2
J: TRBJ2-5
D: -
size: -

CDR3: CASSHDQPRYGQYF
DNA: TGTGCCAGCAGTCACGACCAGCCTCGCTACGGGCAGTACTTC
V: TRBV6-2/TRBV6-3
J: TRBJ2-7
D: -
size: -